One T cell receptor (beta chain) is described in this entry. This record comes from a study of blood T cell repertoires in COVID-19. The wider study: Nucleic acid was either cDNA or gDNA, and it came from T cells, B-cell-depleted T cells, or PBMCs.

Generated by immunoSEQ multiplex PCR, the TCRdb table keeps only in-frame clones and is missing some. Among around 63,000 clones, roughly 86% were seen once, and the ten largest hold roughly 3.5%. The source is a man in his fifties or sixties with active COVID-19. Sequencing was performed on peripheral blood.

CDR3 coding DNA: TGTGCCAGCAGTATGGGACTAGCGGGGGGCCCTGAAGAGACCCAGTACTTC. It is translated as CASSMGLAGGPEETQYF. The J gene is TRBJ2-5, the V gene TRBV6-2 or TRBV6-3; 15 positions agree with TRBD2. CDR1 and CDR2 (germline): MNHEY, SVGEGT. The ends lost 5 bases at V and 3 bases at J; junction bases unmatched: 7. There are 17 residues in the CDR3.